One and the same sample provided the 13 T cell receptor beta chains below, sequenced in a study of cytomegalovirus exposure and HLA in healthy donors. 60 Vbeta and 13 Jbeta primers were used in PCR. Using immunoSEQ multiplex PCR, the repertoire was profiled, and TCRdb retains in-frame clones only, with some absent. The sample includes about 84,000 clones, around 68% of them seen just once. The sample taken for sequencing was PBMCs. All receptors come from a woman in her forties in good health and CMV-seropositive.

This chain connects TRBV21-1 to TRBJ2-7; the table's TRBD1 call for D was not verified on the DNA. TRBV21-1 is a pseudogene. The CDR3 has 18 amino acids. CDR3 DNA: TGTGCCAGCAGCAAAGGGGGCTCCCCAGCGCAGGGGTACCGGGAGCAGTACTTC. This sequence encodes CASSKGGSPAQGYREQYF.

V gene TRBV7-9 combines with J gene TRBJ1-1; D possibly corresponds to TRBD1 (6 bases). Trimming shortened V by 3 bases and J by 1 base, and 9 bases separated the two germline ends. From germline, CDR1 is SEHNR and CDR2 FQNEAQ (reference sequence). The length of the CDR3 is 14 residues. The CDR3 is CASSLIGGNTEAFF. CDR3 coding DNA: TGTGCCAGCAGCTTGATAGGGGGGAACACTGAAGCTTTCTTT.

The V and J genes are TRBV2 and TRBJ2-5; 10 positions match TRBD2. The germline gives CDR1 SNHLY, CDR2 FYNNEI. The J segment lost 5 bases and the V segment lost 10 bases, leaving 7 bases of the junction unmatched. The CDR3 extends over 13 amino acids. The CDR3 DNA reads TGTGCCACGAGCGGGAGGGCCTTTGAGACCCAGTACTTC. Translation: CATSGRAFETQYF.

The sample holds a few counts of this clone. V usage is TRBV27 and J usage is TRBJ2-7, with no clear D. Germline V gene lookup returns CDR1 MNHEY and CDR2 SMNVEV (reference sequence). The CDR3 extends over 11 amino acids. Trimming took off 4 bases at V and 3 bases at J, with 4 bases between the two ends. The CDR3 reads CASSSYYEQYF. CDR3 in DNA: TGTGCCAGCAGTTCCTACTACGAGCAGTACTTC.

The chain carries TRBV4-1 and TRBJ2-7; possible D gene TRBD2, 5 bases. CDR3 length: 11 residues. Germline V CDR1 and CDR2: MGHRA, YSYEKL. V was shortened by 8 bases and J by 0 bases, with 5 bases between the two germline ends. CDR3 bases: TGCGCCAGCGGGAGCTCCTACGAGCAGTACTTC. As protein: CASGSSYEQYF.

The chain combines TRBV28 with TRBJ2-7; 11 bases align to TRBD1. CDR1 MDHEN and CDR2 SYDVKM come from the germline V gene. The CDR3 loop spans 14 amino acids. V lost 6 bases and J lost 7; bases outside the gene matches: 8. Here the CDR3 reads CASSQGQGAGEQYF. CDR3 nucleotides: TGTGCCAGCAGCCAAGGACAGGGGGCAGGTGAGCAGTACTTC.

The V gene is TRBV2, the J gene TRBJ1-1; D unclear. The CDR3 is 11 residues long. With 6 bases removed from V and 8 bases from J, the gap between germline ends came to 10 bases. Germline CDR1 SNHLY, CDR2 FYNNEI. The CDR3 DNA sequence: TGTGCCAGCAGGCCGACATCCGAAGCTTTCTTT. It yields the protein CASRPTSEAFF.

This chain connects TRBV5-8 to TRBJ2-3; 7 bases match TRBD1. Germline V gene data show CDR1 as SGHTS and CDR2 as YDEGEE. V lost 0 bases, J lost 4 bases, and 8 bases stayed unmatched. There are 16 residues in the CDR3. The CDR3 nucleotides read TGTGCCAGCAGCTTGGAGGGGACAGTAGGAGCAGATACGCAGTATTTT. Amino acid sequence: CASSLEGTVGADTQYF.

The chain employs TRBV28 and TRBJ2-3, with D possibly matching TRBD2 (6 bases). The V end lost 4 bases, the J end lost 0 bases, and 14 bases lay between the germline ends. Germline lookup yields CDR1 MDHEN and CDR2 SYDVKM. This CDR3 spans 16 amino acids. CDR3 residues: CASSSHGRGSTDTQYF. CDR3 sequence (DNA): TGTGCCAGCAGTTCACATGGGCGGGGCAGCACAGATACGCAGTATTTT.

In its sample, this clone was seen a few times. The chain links TRBV11-2 to TRBJ2-5, with D tentatively TRBD2 (7 bases). Germline-derived CDR1 and CDR2 are SGHAT and FQNNGV. This CDR3 has 18 amino acids. V lost 5 bases to trimming and J lost 2 bases, with 24 bases between them. The CDR3 DNA reads TGTGCCAGCAGCCCCCGTGGAGGATGGGGGGGCGAACAAGAGACCCAGTACTTC. Its translation: CASSPRGGWGGEQETQYF.

CDR3 bases: TGCGCCAGCAGCTTGGCGGGACAGGGGGGACTGGAGACCCAGTACTTC. Translating gives CASSLAGQGGLETQYF. The V gene is TRBV5-1, the J gene TRBJ2-5; 11 bases match TRBD1. There are 16 residues in the CDR3. The germline V gene encodes CDR1 SGHRS and CDR2 YFSETQ. V was pared by 0 bases and J by 5 bases, with 6 bases of the junction left unmatched.

The chain couples TRBV27 to TRBJ2-7; TRBD1 agrees at 9 bases. The V gene's germline CDR1 is MNHEY and CDR2 SMNVEV (reference sequence). The CDR3 extends over 14 amino acids. V dropped 1 base and J dropped 5; count of bases not matched to a gene: 3. CDR3 residues: CASSLWDRAHEQYF. The CDR3 DNA sequence: TGTGCCAGCAGTTTATGGGACAGGGCCCACGAGCAGTACTTC.

The gene calls are TRBV10-2 and TRBJ2-7; D is perhaps TRBD1 (6 bases). The CDR3 length is 13 residues. Germline V gene sequence: CDR1 WSHSY, CDR2 SAAADI. Trimming stripped 9 bases from V and 3 bases from J, with 15 bases between. CDR3 sequence (DNA): TGCGCCAGTAAACAGGGCATGAGCTACGAGCAGTACTTC. It translates to CASKQGMSYEQYF.